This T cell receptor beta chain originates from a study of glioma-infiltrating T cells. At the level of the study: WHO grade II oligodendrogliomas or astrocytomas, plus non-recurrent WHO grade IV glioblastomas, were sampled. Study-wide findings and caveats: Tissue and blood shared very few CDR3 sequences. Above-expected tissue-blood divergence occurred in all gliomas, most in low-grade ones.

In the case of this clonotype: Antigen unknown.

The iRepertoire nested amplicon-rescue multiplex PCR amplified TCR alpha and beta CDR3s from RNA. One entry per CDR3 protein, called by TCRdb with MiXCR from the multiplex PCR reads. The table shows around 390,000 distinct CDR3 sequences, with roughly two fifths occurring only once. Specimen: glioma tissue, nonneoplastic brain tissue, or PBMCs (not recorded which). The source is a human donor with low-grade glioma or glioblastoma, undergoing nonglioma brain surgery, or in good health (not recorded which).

The CDR3: CASSLGVSTGELFF. The CDR3 DNA reads as TGCGCCAGCAGCTTGGGCGTCAGCACCGGGGAGCTGTTTTTT. This chain connects TRBV5-1 to TRBJ2-2; D call uncertain. CDR3 length: 14 residues. V was clipped by 0 bases and J by 4 bases, with 7 bases between them. Germline CDR1 SGHRS, CDR2 YFSETQ.